These 18 T cell receptor beta chains came from one sample sequenced in a study of vaccination effects on CD4 cells after COVID-19 (dated by TCRdb to between 2022 and 2023). Their target antigens are unknown. Libraries were prepared through the immunoSEQ multiplex PCR assay. Drawn from immuneACCESS, this table holds only the in-frame rearrangements with V and J called that TCRdb kept. Clones are partly lost; checked studies trace under half to an unresolved V gene and leave the rest unexplained. Here the sample has about 70,000 clones; 65% to 75% occur a single time. The leading ten clones occupy 5% of the sample. In the ViraFEST assay, PBMC were stimulated with viral peptide pools, and antigen-specific CD4+ T cell clonotypes were then identified by expansion using TCR sequencing. After approximately 11 days of culture, CD4+ T cells were isolated with the EasySep CD4+ T cell isolation kit. PCR-confirmed SARS-CoV-2 infection had occurred in convalescent patients between March and December 2020, before the Alpha, Beta and Delta variants emerged in the United States.

This specimen consisted of CD4+ T cells from PBMCs cultured with HIV peptides, obtained before COVID-19 vaccination. Taken with the paper, the label for cell subset or site translates to: HIV-1 Nef peptide pool negative control/reference culture. The receptor set was obtained from a human donor who had a prior SARS-CoV-2 infection.

Details on this clone: The junction shows a germline mismatch at one end, possibly a read error. Within the sample, other DNA sequences also encode this same CDR3. The chain recombines TRBV7-8 with TRBJ2-7; D call uncertain. This CDR3 comprises 13 residues. The germline V gene encodes CDR1 SGHVS and CDR2 FQNEAQ. The CDR3 sequence is CASSRSFSYEQYF. In nucleotides, the CDR3 is TGTGCCAGCAGCCGAAGTTTCTCCTACGAGCAGTACTTT.

The rearrangement joins TRBV5-1 to TRBJ2-2; 10 bases are a match to TRBD1. The CDR3 covers 14 residues. Unmatched junction bases numbered 6, after V lost 7 bases and J lost 6 bases. Germline V gene data show CDR1 as SGHRS and CDR2 as YFSETQ. The CDR3 bases are TGCGCCAGCTCGACAGGGGGCTACGCCGGGGAGCTGTTTTTT. Translated, it gives CASSTGGYAGELFF.

The V gene is TRBV11-3, the J gene TRBJ1-3; D gene uncertain. The CDR3 contains 14 residues. The germline V gene encodes CDR1 SGHNT and CDR2 YENEEA. V was pared by 5 bases and J by 0 bases, with 8 bases between. The chain's CDR3 is CASSVDLSGNTIYF. The DNA for the CDR3 is TGTGCCAGCAGCGTTGACCTCTCTGGAAACACCATATATTTT.

J is TRBJ1-1 and V is TRBV6-1; 10 bases map to TRBD1. The junction had 5 bases not matched to a gene; V was cut back by 3 bases and J by 4 bases. This CDR3 has 15 residues. The V gene's germline CDR1 is MNHNS and CDR2 SASEGT. The CDR3 loop is CASSEDRGLGTEAFF. For the CDR3, the DNA is TGTGCCAGCAGTGAGGACAGGGGGTTGGGCACTGAAGCTTTCTTT.

This chain joins TRBV5-1 and TRBJ2-1; 8 bases are a match to TRBD1. The trim removed 4 bases at V and 1 base at J, leaving 4 bases unmatched. Per germline, CDR1 SGHRS and CDR2 YFSETQ. The CDR3 is made up of 15 amino acids. The DNA for the CDR3 is TGCGCCAGCAGCCCGGACAGGGTTTCCTACAATGAGCAGTTCTTC. It is translated as CASSPDRVSYNEQFF. The whole variable domain, filled in from reference TRBV5-1 and TRBJ2-1, reads KAGVTQTPRYLIKTRGQQVTLSCSPISGHRSVSWYQQTPGQGLQFLFEYFSETQRNKGNFPGRFSGRQFSNSRSEMNVSTLELGDSALYLCASSPDRVSYNEQFFGPGTRLTVL.

The chain carries TRBV13 and TRBJ1-2; maybe TRBD1 (5 bases). The CDR3 totals 13 residues. V lost 2 bases and J lost 4, with 8 bases in between. The germline CDR1 and CDR2 sequences are PRHDT and FYEKMQ (reference sequence). The CDR3 spells CASSLQGIYGYTF. In DNA, the CDR3 is TGTGCCAGCAGCTTACAGGGAATCTATGGCTACACCTTC.

The J gene is TRBJ2-7, the V gene TRBV5-1; D is perhaps TRBD2 (5 bases). V lost 3 bases to trimming and J lost 3 bases, with 19 bases between them. Germline values: CDR1 SGHRS, CDR2 YFSETQ. The CDR3 contains 16 residues. CDR3 amino acids: CASSSSWTATFYEQYF. CDR3 bases: TGCGCCAGCAGCTCCTCCTGGACTGCGACGTTCTACGAGCAGTACTTC.

This clone was seen once. The chain carries TRBV18 and TRBJ2-5, with D perhaps TRBD1 (6 bases). This CDR3 is built from 14 residues. In germline, CDR1 is KGHSH, CDR2 LQKENI. Between the trimmed V and J ends, which lost 3 bases and 5 bases, there was a span of 13 bases. The CDR3 here is CASSPVGAEETQYF. Written as DNA, the CDR3 is TGTGCCAGCTCACCGGTGGGGGCTGAGGAGACCCAGTACTTC.

V is TRBV4-3 and J is TRBJ2-7; D is unresolved. CDR3 length equals 15 residues. V shed 0 bases and J shed 2 bases, with 11 bases lying between them. Germline lookup yields CDR1 LGHNA and CDR2 YSLEER. The CDR3, as DNA: TGCGCCAGCAGCCAAGAGGCCCGCAGGCCCTACGAGCAGTACTTC. Its protein is CASSQEARRPYEQYF.

In its sample, this clone was seen a few times. The genes are TRBV10-3 and TRBJ2-1; D is perhaps TRBD1 or TRBD2 (5 bases each). V lost 6 bases, J lost 6 bases, and 15 bases lay in between. The CDR3 is 14 amino acids. The germline V gene encodes CDR1 ENHRY and CDR2 SYGVKD. The CDR3 bases are TGTGCCATCAGGAGGGACGGGGAATTCAATGAGCAGTTCTTC. Translated: CAIRRDGEFNEQFF.

The chain is built from TRBV2 and TRBJ1-5; 8 nucleotides align to TRBD1. Germline V CDR1 and CDR2: SNHLY, FYNNEI. V trimming: 6 bases; J trimming: 5 bases; junction bases outside the gene matches: 6. The CDR3 consists of 14 residues. The CDR3 nucleotides are TGTGCCAGCAGCCGAGGACAGGGCGATCAGCCCCAGCATTTT. Translated, it gives CASSRGQGDQPQHF.

The chain joins TRBV15 to TRBJ2-2; 11 nucleotides align to TRBD1. The germline V gene encodes CDR1 LNHNV and CDR2 YYDKDF (reference sequence). J gave up 6 bases and V 1 base, and 4 bases lay outside the gene matches. The CDR3 sequence is 16 residues long. CDR3 amino acids: CATSRGTGGIAGELFF. Written as DNA, the CDR3 is TGTGCCACCAGCAGAGGGACAGGGGGCATCGCCGGGGAGCTGTTTTTT.

The genes are TRBV5-8 and TRBJ1-2; maybe TRBD1 (5 bases). The length of the CDR3 is 14 residues. V lost 1 base and J lost 5, with 12 bases in between. Germline V gene data show CDR1 as SGHTS and CDR2 as YDEGEE. CDR3: CASSLSGFPYGYTF. The DNA for the CDR3 is TGTGCCAGCAGCTTGTCAGGGTTCCCATATGGCTACACCTTC.

The chain couples TRBV27 to TRBJ2-5; TRBD1 matches 11 bases. V lost 3 bases and J lost 5; bases outside the gene matches: 11. Germline V gives CDR1 MNHEY, CDR2 SMNVEV (reference sequence). The CDR3 covers 17 residues. CDR3 coding DNA: TGTGCCAGCAGTTTTTGGGGCGGACAGGGGGCGCCTGAGACCCAGTACTTC. Protein: CASSFWGGQGAPETQYF.

The sample holds one count of this clone. The gene calls are TRBV7-2 and TRBJ1-2; 8 bases agree with TRBD1. This CDR3 comprises 14 residues. Germline values: CDR1 SGHTA, CDR2 FQGNSA. After removal of 5 bases from V and 3 bases from J, the junction contained 5 bases not matched to a gene. The CDR3, as DNA: TGTGCCAGCAGCCCGCAGACAGGGGACTATGGCTACACCTTC. The encoded protein is CASSPQTGDYGYTF.

V is TRBV13 and J is TRBJ1-2, with TRBD1 matching over 9 bases. The V gene end was trimmed by 5 bases and the J gene end by 4 bases; junction bases not matched to a gene: 11. Germline assignment: CDR1 PRHDT and CDR2 FYEKMQ (reference sequence). The CDR3 contains 16 residues. CDR3 loop: CASSTQRWDRVYGYTF. CDR3 bases: TGTGCCAGCAGCACGCAGAGATGGGACAGGGTCTATGGCTACACCTTC.

This clone has a handful of counts. The CDR3 is CASSLVSSGGPAHGEQFF. Here the CDR3 DNA reads TGCGCCAGCAGCTTGGTTTCTAGCGGGGGGCCGGCCCATGGGGAGCAGTTCTTC. The rearrangement links TRBV5-1 to TRBJ2-1; 11 bases map to TRBD2. Germline lookup yields CDR1 SGHRS and CDR2 YFSETQ. This CDR3 has 18 residues. V lost 0 bases to trimming and J lost 10 bases; unmatched junction nucleotides: 15. Together with reference TRBV5-1 and TRBJ2-1, the CDR3 gives the full variable domain: KAGVTQTPRYLIKTRGQQVTLSCSPISGHRSVSWYQQTPGQGLQFLFEYFSETQRNKGNFPGRFSGRQFSNSRSEMNVSTLELGDSALYLCASSLVSSGGPAHGEQFFGPGTRLTVL.

This clone was seen a single time. An end of the junction differs from the germline gene, which may be a read error. DNA of the CDR3: TGTGCTAGCAGCTTAGGACTAGCGGAGACCCAGTACTTC. This codes for CASSLGLAETQYF. The V call is TRBV7-7, the J call TRBJ2-5, with 9 bases aligning to TRBD2. The CDR3 totals 13 residues. The germline V gene encodes CDR1 SSHAT and CDR2 FNYEAQ (reference sequence). Full variable domain (missing parts from reference TRBV7-7 and TRBJ2-5): GAGVSQSPRYKVTKRGQDVTLRCDPISSHATLYWYQQALGQGPEFLTYFNYEAQPDKSGLPSDRFSAERPEGSISTLTIQRTEQRDSAMYRCASSLGLAETQYFGPGTRLLVL.